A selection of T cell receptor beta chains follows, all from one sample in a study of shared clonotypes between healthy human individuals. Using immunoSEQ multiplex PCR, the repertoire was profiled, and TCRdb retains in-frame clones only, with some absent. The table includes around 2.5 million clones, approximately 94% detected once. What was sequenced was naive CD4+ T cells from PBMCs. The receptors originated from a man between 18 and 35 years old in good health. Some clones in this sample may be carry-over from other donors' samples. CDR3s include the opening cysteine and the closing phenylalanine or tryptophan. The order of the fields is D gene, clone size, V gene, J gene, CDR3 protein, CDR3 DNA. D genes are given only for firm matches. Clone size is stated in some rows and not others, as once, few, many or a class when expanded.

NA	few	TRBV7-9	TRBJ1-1	CASSLRGVTEAFF	TGTGCCAGCAGCTTACGCGGGGTCACTGAAGCTTTCTTT
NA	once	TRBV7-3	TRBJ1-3	CASSAQGPLSGNTIYF	TGTGCCAGCAGCGCACAGGGTCCCCTCTCTGGAAACACCATATATTTT
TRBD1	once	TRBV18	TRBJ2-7	CASSPAGQGTYEQYF	TGTGCCAGCTCACCAGCGGGACAGGGGACCTACGAGCAGTACTTC
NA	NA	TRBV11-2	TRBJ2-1	CASSSAITWSSYNEQFF	TGTGCCAGCAGCTCCGCCATCACGTGGAGCTCCTACAATGAGCAGTTCTTC
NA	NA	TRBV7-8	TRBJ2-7	CASSLTRQSYEQYF	TGTGCCAGCAGCTTAACCCGACAGTCCTACGAGCAGTACTTC
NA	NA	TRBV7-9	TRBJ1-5	CASSPEEGSNQPQHF	TGTGCCAGCAGCCCGGAGGAGGGTAGCAATCAGCCCCAGCATTTT
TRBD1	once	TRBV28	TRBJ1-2	CASSLITVTGPNYGYTF	TGTGCCAGCAGTTTAATAACGGTGACAGGGCCTAACTATGGCTACACCTTC
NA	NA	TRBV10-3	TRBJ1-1	CAISEPMGTEAFF	TGTGCCATCAGTGAGCCGATGGGGACTGAAGCTTTCTTT
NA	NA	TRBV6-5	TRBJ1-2	CASSNLGPVFF	TGTGCCAGCAGTAACCTGGGCCCCGTGTTCTTC
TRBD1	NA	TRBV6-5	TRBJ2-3	CASRTGVEADTQYF	TGTGCCAGCAGGACAGGGGTTGAGGCAGATACGCAGTATTTT
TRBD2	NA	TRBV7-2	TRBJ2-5	CASSLTSGRAQETQYF	TGTGCCAGCAGCCTGACTAGCGGGAGGGCCCAGGAGACCCAGTACTTC
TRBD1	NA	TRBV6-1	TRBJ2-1	CASSERGTGAYNEQFF	TGTGCCAGCAGTGAAAGGGGGACAGGGGCCTACAATGAGCAGTTCTTC
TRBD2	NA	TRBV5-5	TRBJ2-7	CASSLAGTSVLYEQYF	TGTGCCAGCAGCTTGGCCGGGACTAGTGTTTTGTACGAGCAGTACTTC
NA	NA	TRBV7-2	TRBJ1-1	CASSSGRLLNTEAFF	TGTGCCAGCAGCTCCGGACGACTCCTGAACACTGAAGCTTTCTTT
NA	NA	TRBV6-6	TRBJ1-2	CASSYSGSNYGYTF	TGTGCCAGCAGTTACTCAGGGTCCAACTATGGCTACACCTTC
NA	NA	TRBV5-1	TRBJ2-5	CASSGGWTQYF	TGCGCCAGCAGCGGGGGGTGGACCCAGTACTTC
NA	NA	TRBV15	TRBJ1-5	CATSRTANQPQHF	TGTGCCACCAGCAGGACAGCTAATCAGCCCCAGCATTTT
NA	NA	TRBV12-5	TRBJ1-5	CASGLGPNQPQHF	TGTGCTAGTGGTTTGGGGCCCAATCAGCCCCAGCATTTT
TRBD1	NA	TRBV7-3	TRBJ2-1	CASSPDRAQEQFF	TGTGCCAGCAGCCCGGACAGGGCCCAGGAGCAGTTCTTC
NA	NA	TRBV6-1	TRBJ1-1	CATSAPGHPEAFF	TGTGCCACTTCCGCTCCGGGACACCCCGAAGCTTTCTTT
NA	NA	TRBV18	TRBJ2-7	CASSPWGSGENSYEQYF	TGTGCCAGCTCACCATGGGGATCAGGGGAGAATTCCTACGAGCAGTACTTC
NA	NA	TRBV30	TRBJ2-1	CAWSPGLHNEQFF	TGTGCCTGGAGCCCAGGACTCCACAATGAGCAGTTCTTC
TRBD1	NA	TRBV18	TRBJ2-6	CASSPQGAAAGANVLTF	TGTGCCAGCTCACCACAGGGGGCTGCGGCTGGGGCCAACGTCCTGACTTTC
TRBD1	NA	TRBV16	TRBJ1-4	CASSPDRDNEKLFF	TGTGCCAGCAGCCCCGACAGGGATAATGAAAAACTGTTTTTT
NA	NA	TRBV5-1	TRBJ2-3	CASSPGLLTDTQYF	TGCGCCAGCAGCCCCGGACTCCTCACAGATACGCAGTATTTT
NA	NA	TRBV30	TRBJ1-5	CAWSGGNQPQHF	TGTGCCTGGAGTGGAGGAAATCAGCCCCAGCATTTT
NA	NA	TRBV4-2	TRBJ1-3	CASRPDISGNTIYF	TGTGCCAGCAGGCCGGATATCTCTGGAAACACCATATATTTT
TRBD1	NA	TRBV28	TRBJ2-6	CATSPGTGTSGANVLTF	TGTGCCACTTCCCCCGGGACAGGGACCTCTGGGGCCAACGTCCTGACTTTC
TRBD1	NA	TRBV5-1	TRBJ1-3	CASSFSGGSGNTIYF	TGCGCCAGCAGCTTCTCAGGGGGCTCTGGAAACACCATATATTTT
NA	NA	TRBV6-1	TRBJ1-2	CASSEGILYGYTF	TGTGCCAGCAGTGAAGGTATCCTCTATGGCTACACCTTC
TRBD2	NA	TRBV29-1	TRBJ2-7	CSTGTSGSYEQYF	TGCAGCACCGGGACTAGCGGCTCCTACGAGCAGTACTTC
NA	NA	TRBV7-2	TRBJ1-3	CASSLTASLSGNTIYF	TGTGCCAGCAGCCTGACAGCCTCCCTCTCTGGAAACACCATATATTTT
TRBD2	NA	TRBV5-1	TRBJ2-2	CASSVLAGGNTGELFF	TGCGCCAGCAGCGTACTAGCGGGAGGGAACACCGGGGAGCTGTTTTTT
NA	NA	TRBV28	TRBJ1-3	CASSRGGPGNTIYF	TGTGCCAGCAGTCGTGGGGGCCCTGGAAACACCATATATTTT
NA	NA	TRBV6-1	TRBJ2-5	CASSDHTQYF	TGTGCCAGCAGTGATCATACCCAGTACTTC
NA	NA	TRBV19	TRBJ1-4	CASSMLDEKLFF	TGTGCCAGTAGTATGCTTGATGAAAAACTGTTTTTT
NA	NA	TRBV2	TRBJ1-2	CASATSVTLYGYTF	TGTGCCAGCGCAACGTCGGTCACCTTATATGGCTACACCTTC
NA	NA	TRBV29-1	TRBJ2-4	CSVGDFSQNIQYF	TGCAGCGTTGGGGACTTCTCCCAAAACATTCAGTACTTC
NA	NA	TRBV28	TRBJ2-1	CASSLWVLYAYNEQFF	TGTGCCAGCAGTTTATGGGTCCTCTACGCCTACAATGAGCAGTTCTTC
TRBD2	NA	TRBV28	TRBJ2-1	CASRGGSEIYNEQFF	TGTGCCAGCAGGGGGGGGTCCGAAATCTACAATGAGCAGTTCTTC
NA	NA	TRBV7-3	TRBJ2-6	CASSPRLGSSGANVLTF	TGTGCCAGCAGCCCAAGGCTGGGGTCCTCTGGGGCCAACGTCCTGACTTTC
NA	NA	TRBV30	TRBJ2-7	CAWRTRREVYEQYF	TGTGCCTGGAGAACACGGAGGGAAGTCTACGAGCAGTACTTC
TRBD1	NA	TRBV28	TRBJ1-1	CASRGTGNTEAFF	TGTGCCAGCCGCGGGACAGGAAACACTGAAGCTTTCTTT
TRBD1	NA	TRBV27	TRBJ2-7	CASSLSGQGLYEQYF	TGTGCCAGCAGTTTATCGGGACAGGGGCTCTACGAGCAGTACTTC
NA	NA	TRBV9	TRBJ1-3	CASSVAPTGSTGNTIYF	TGTGCCAGCAGCGTAGCTCCGACAGGATCTACTGGAAACACCATATATTTT
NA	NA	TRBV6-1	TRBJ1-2	CASSEEFGLRGLFGYGYTF	TGTGCCAGCAGTGAAGAGTTCGGACTCAGGGGCCTTTTTGGCTATGGCTACACCTTC
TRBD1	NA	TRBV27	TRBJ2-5	CASSLATGVETQYF	TGTGCCAGCAGTTTAGCCACAGGGGTAGAGACCCAGTACTTC
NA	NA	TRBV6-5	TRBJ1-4	CASRDGEKLFF	TGTGCCAGCAGAGATGGGGAAAAACTGTTTTTT
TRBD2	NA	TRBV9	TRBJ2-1	CASSISGSSYNEQFF	TGTGCCAGCAGCATTAGCGGGAGCTCCTACAATGAGCAGTTCTTC
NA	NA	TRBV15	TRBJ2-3	CATRKGFGTDTQYF	TGTGCCACCAGGAAGGGGTTTGGCACAGATACGCAGTATTTT
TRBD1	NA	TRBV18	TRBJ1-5	CASSQGAIQPQHF	TGTGCCAGCTCACAGGGGGCTATCCAGCCCCAGCATTTT
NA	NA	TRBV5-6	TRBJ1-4	CASSVRQGRLANEKLFF	TGTGCCAGCAGCGTACGCCAGGGACGGTTGGCTAATGAAAAACTGTTTTTT
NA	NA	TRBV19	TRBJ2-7	CASSMRRTYEQYF	TGTGCCAGTAGTATGAGGCGAACCTACGAGCAGTACTTC
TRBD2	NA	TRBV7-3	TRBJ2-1	CASSLTGTSGHNEQFF	TGTGCCAGCAGCTTAACGGGGACTAGCGGGCACAATGAGCAGTTCTTC